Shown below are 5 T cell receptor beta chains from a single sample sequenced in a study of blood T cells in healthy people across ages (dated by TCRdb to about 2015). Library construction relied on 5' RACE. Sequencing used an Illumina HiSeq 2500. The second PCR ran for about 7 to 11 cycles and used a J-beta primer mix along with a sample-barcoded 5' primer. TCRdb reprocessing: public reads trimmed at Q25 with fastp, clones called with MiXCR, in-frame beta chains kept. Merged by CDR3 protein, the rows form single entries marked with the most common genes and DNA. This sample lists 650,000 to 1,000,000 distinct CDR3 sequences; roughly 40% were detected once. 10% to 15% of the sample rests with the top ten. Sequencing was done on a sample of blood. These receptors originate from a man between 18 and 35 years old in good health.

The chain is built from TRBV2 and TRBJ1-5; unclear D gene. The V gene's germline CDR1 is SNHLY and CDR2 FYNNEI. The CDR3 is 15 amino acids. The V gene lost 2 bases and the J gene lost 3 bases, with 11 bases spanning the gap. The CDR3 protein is CASSEMEGINQPQHF. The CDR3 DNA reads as TGTGCCAGCAGTGAAATGGAGGGTATCAATCAGCCCCAGCATTTT.

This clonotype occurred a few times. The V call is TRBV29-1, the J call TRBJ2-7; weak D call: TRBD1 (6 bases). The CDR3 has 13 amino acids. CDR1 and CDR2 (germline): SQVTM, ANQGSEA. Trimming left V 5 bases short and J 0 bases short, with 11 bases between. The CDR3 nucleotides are TGCAGCGTTCTCAGAGGGGGCTCCTACGAGCAGTACTTC. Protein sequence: CSVLRGGSYEQYF.

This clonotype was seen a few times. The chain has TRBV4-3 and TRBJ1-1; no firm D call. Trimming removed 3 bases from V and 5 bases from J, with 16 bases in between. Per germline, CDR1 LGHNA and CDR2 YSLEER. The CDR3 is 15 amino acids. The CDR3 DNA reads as TGCGCCAGCAGCCAGGGGAGAGGAGGGAGAACTGAAGCTTTCTTT. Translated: CASSQGRGGRTEAFF.

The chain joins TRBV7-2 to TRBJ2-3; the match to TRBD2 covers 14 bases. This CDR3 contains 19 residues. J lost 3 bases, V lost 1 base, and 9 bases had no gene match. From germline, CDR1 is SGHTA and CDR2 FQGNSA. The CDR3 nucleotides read TGTGCCAGCAGCTTAGTTCCGACTAGCGGGGGGGCCGAGACAGATACGCAGTATTTT. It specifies CASSLVPTSGGAETDTQYF.

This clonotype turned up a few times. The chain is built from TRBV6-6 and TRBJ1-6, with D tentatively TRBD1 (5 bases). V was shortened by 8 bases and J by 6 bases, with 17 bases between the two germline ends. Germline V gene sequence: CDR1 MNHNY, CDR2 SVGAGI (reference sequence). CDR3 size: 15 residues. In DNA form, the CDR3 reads TGTGCCAGCCAGGGTGCAGGCATACCTAATTCACCCCTCCACTTT. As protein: CASQGAGIPNSPLHF.